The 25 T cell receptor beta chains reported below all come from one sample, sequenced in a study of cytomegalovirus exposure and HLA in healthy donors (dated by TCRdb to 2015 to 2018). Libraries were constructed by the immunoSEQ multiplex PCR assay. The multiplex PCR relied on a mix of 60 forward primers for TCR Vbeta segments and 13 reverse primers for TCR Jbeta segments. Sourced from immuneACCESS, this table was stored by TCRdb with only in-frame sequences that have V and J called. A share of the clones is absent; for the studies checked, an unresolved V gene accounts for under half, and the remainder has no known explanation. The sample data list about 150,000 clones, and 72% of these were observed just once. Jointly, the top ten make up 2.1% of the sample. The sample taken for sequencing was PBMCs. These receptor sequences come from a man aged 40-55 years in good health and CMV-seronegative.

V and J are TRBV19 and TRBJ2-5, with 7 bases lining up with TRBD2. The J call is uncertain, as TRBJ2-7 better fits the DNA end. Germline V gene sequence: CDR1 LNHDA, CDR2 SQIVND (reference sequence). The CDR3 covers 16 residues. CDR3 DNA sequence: TGTGCCAGTAGTGGCCGCGGGGAGGGTGTTCGCTACGAGCAGTACTTC. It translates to CASSGRGEGVRYEQYF.

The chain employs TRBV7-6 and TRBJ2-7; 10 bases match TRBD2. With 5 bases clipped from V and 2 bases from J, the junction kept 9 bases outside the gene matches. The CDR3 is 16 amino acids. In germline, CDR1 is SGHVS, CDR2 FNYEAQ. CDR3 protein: CASSHGSSGGAYEQYF. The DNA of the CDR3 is TGTGCCAGCAGCCATGGGAGCAGCGGGGGGGCCTACGAGCAGTACTTC.

The CDR3 coding sequence is TGTGCCAGCAGTTACTCGGGCAACACCGGGGAGCTGTTTTTT. As protein: CASSYSGNTGELFF. This chain uses TRBV6-6 with TRBJ2-2; no clear D. V shed 0 bases and J shed 2 bases, with 4 bases lying between them. This CDR3 region has 14 residues. Germline V gene data show CDR1 as MNHNY and CDR2 as SVGAGI (reference sequence).

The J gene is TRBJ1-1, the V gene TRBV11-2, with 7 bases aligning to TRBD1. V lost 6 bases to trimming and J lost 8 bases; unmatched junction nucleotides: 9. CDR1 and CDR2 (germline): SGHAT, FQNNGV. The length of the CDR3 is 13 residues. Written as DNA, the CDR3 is TGTGCCAGCAGTCCCCTCCGGGACAGCGAAGCTTTCTTT. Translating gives CASSPLRDSEAFF.

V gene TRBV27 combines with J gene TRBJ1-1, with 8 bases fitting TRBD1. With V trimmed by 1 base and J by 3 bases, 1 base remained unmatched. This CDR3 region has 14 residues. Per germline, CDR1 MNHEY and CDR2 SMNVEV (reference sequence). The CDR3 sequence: CASSLLDRDTEAFF. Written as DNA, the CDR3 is TGTGCCAGCAGTTTATTGGACAGGGACACTGAAGCTTTCTTT.

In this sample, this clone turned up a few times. DNA of the CDR3: TGCGCCAGCAGCCAAGTGCTAGCGGGAGGGGCAGATACGCAGTATTTT. This gives the protein CASSQVLAGGADTQYF. V is TRBV4-1 and J is TRBJ2-3; TRBD2 aligns across 12 bases. The V gene end was trimmed by 1 base and the J gene end by 4 bases; junction bases not matched to a gene: 3. Germline-derived CDR1 and CDR2 are MGHRA and YSYEKL. This CDR3 is 16 amino acids long.

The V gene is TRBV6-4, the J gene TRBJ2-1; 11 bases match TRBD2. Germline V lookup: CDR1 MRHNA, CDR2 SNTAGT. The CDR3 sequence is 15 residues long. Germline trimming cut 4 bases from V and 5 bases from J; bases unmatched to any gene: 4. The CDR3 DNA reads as TGTGCCAGCAGTGGAACTAGCGGGGGACACAATGAGCAGTTCTTC. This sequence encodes CASSGTSGGHNEQFF.

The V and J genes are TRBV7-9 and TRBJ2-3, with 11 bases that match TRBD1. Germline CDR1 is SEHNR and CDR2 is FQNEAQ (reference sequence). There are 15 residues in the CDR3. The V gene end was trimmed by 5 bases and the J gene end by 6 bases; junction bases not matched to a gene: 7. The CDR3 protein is CASSPPGTGGDTQYF. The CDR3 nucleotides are TGTGCCAGCAGCCCTCCCGGGACAGGGGGGGATACGCAGTATTTT.

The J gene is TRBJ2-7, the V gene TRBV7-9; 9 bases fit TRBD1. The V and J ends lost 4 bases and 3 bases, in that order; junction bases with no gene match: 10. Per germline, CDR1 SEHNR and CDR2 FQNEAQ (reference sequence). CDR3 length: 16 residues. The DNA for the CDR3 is TGTGCCAGCAGCTCAACGACAGGGGGACTATTCTACGAGCAGTACTTC. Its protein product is CASSSTTGGLFYEQYF.

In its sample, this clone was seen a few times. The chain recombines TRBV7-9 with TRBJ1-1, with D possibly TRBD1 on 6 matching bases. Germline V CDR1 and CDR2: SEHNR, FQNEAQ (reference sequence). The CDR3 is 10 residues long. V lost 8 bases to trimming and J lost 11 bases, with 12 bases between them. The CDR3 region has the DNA TGTGCCAGCGATACAGGGATCGCTTTCTTT. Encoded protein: CASDTGIAFF.

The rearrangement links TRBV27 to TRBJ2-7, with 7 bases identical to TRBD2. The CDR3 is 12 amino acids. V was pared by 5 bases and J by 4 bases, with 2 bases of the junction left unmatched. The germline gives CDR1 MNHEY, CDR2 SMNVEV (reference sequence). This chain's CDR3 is CASSPGGYEQYF. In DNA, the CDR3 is TGTGCCAGCAGTCCCGGGGGGTACGAGCAGTACTTC.

CDR3 DNA: TGTGCCTGGAGTGGAGGGTCTGGGGCCAACGTCCTGACTTTC. Protein: CAWSGGSGANVLTF. The V and J genes are TRBV30 and TRBJ2-6; possible D gene TRBD2, 5 bases. CDR3 length: 14 residues. Germline values: CDR1 GTSNPN, CDR2 SVGIG (reference sequence). Trimming took off 1 base at V and 1 base at J, with 5 bases between the two ends.

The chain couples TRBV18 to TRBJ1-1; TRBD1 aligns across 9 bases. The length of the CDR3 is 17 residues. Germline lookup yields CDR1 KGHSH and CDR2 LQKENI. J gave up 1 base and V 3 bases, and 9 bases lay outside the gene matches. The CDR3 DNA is TGTGCCAGCTCACCCGCCCGAACAGGGGGCCGGAACACTGAAGCTTTCTTT. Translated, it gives CASSPARTGGRNTEAFF.

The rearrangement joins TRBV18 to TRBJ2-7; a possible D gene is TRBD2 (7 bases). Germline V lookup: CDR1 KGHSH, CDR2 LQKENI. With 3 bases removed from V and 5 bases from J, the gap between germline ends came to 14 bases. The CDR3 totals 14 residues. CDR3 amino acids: CASSPRRGGDEQYF. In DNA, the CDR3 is TGTGCCAGCTCACCGCGTCGCGGGGGCGACGAGCAGTACTTC.

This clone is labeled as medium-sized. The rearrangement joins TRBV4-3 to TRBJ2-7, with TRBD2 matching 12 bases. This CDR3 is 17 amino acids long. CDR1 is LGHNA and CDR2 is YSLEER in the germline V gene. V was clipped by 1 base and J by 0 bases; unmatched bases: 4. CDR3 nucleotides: TGCGCCAGCAGCCAAGTGACTAGCGGGAGTCCCTCCTACGAGCAGTACTTC. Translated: CASSQVTSGSPSYEQYF.

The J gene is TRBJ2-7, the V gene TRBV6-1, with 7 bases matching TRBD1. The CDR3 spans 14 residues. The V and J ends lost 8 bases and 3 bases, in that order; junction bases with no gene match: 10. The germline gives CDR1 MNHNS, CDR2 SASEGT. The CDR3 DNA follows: TGTGCCAGCTCGAATGTTGCAGGGGGCTACGAGCAGTACTTC. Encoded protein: CASSNVAGGYEQYF.

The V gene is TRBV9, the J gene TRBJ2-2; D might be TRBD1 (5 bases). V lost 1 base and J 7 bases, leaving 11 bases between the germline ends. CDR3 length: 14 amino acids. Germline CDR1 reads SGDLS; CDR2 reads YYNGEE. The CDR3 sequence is CASSVSQGIGELFF. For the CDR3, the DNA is TGTGCCAGCAGCGTAAGTCAGGGAATCGGGGAGCTGTTTTTT.

The CDR3 is CASIGVGAYNEQFF. The CDR3 coding sequence is TGTGCCAGCATAGGAGTAGGAGCCTACAATGAGCAGTTCTTC. The chain links TRBV27 to TRBJ2-1; D remains ambiguous. CDR1 is MNHEY and CDR2 is SMNVEV in the germline V gene (reference sequence). V lost 7 bases, J lost 2 bases, and 12 bases lay in between. The length of the CDR3 is 14 residues.

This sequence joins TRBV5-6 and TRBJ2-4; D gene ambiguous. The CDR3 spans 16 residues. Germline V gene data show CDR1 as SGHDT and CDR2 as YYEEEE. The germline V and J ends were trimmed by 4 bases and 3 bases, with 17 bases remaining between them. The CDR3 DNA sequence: TGTGCCAGCAGCCGAAGACTCCGGCTGGGCAAAAACATTCAGTACTTC. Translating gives CASSRRLRLGKNIQYF.

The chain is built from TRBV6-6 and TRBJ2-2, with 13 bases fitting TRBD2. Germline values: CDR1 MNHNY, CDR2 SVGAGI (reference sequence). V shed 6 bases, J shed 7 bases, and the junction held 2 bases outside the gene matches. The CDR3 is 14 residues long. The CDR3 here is CASSRLAGGGELFF. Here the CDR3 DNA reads TGTGCCAGCAGCCGACTAGCGGGGGGCGGGGAGCTGTTTTTT.

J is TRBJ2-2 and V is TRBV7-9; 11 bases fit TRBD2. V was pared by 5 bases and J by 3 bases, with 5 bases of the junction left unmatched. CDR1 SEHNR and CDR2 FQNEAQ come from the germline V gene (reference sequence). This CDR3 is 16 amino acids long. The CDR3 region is CASSRPGLADTGELFF. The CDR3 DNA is TGTGCCAGCAGCAGACCGGGACTAGCGGACACCGGGGAGCTGTTTTTT. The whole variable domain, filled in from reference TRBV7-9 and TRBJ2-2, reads DTGVSQNPRHKITKRGQNVTFRCDPISEHNRLYWYRQTLGQGPEFLTYFQNEAQLEKSRLLSDRFSAERPKGSFSTLEIQRTEQGDSAMYLCASSRPGLADTGELFFGEGSRLTVL.

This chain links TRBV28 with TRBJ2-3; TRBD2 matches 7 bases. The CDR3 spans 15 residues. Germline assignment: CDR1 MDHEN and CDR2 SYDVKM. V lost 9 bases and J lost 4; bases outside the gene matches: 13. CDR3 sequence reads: CASPPLVGGADTQYF. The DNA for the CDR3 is TGTGCCAGTCCGCCGTTAGTGGGGGGGGCAGATACGCAGTATTTT.

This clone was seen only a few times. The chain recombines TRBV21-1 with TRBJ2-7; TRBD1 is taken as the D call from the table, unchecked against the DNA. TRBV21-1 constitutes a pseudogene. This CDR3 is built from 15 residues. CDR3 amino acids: CASSRYQGPPHEQYF. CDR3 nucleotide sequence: TGTGCCAGCAGCAGATACCAGGGGCCTCCCCACGAGCAGTACTTC.

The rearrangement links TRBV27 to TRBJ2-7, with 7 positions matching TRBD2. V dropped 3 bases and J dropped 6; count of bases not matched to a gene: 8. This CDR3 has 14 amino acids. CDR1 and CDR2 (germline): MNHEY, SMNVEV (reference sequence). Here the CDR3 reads CASSFWRERSEQYF. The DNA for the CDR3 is TGTGCCAGCAGTTTTTGGCGGGAGAGAAGCGAGCAGTACTTC.

CDR3 in DNA: TGTGCCAGCAGAACCCACGACAGTAGCTCCTACGAGCAGTACTTC. This gives the protein CASRTHDSSSYEQYF. The chain carries TRBV27 and TRBJ2-7; D possibly corresponds to TRBD1 (5 bases). Trimming stripped 6 bases from V and 0 bases from J, with 15 bases between. The germline CDR1 and CDR2 sequences are MNHEY and SMNVEV (reference sequence). The CDR3 sequence is 15 residues long.